These 16 T cell receptor beta chains were sequenced from one sample in a study of blood T cell repertoires in COVID-19. Profiled with immunoSEQ multiplex PCR; TCRdb holds only in-frame clones, not every one. The sample shows approximately 97,000 clones, 80% to 90% of them seen only once. The sequencing sample was made of peripheral blood. The origin of the receptors is an elderly woman with acute or convalescent COVID-19.

The genes are TRBV5-1 and TRBJ2-3; TRBD2 agrees at 7 bases. V trimming: 0 bases; J trimming: 8 bases; junction bases outside the gene matches: 6. The V gene's germline CDR1 is SGHRS and CDR2 YFSETQ. The CDR3 length is 14 residues. The CDR3 here is CASSLAGGGSTQYF. The DNA for the CDR3 is TGCGCCAGCAGCTTGGCGGGGGGAGGAAGTACGCAGTATTTT. The full variable domain, with the rest looked up from reference TRBV5-1 and TRBJ2-3, is KAGVTQTPRYLIKTRGQQVTLSCSPISGHRSVSWYQQTPGQGLQFLFEYFSETQRNKGNFPGRFSGRQFSNSRSEMNVSTLELGDSALYLCASSLAGGGSTQYFGPGTRLTVL.

The chain employs TRBV5-1 and TRBJ2-3; 14 positions agree with TRBD2. Trimming took 0 bases from V and 7 from J; bases not matched to a gene: 7. Germline V gene data show CDR1 as SGHRS and CDR2 as YFSETQ. The CDR3 has 17 residues. The CDR3 here is CASSLAGLAGGSNTQYF. The CDR3 DNA sequence: TGCGCCAGCAGCTTGGCCGGACTAGCGGGGGGCTCCAATACGCAGTATTTT. Combining the CDR3 with reference TRBV5-1 and TRBJ2-3 gives the whole variable domain KAGVTQTPRYLIKTRGQQVTLSCSPISGHRSVSWYQQTPGQGLQFLFEYFSETQRNKGNFPGRFSGRQFSNSRSEMNVSTLELGDSALYLCASSLAGLAGGSNTQYFGPGTRLTVL.

The chain recombines TRBV10-3 with TRBJ1-5; no definite D call. The germline gives CDR1 ENHRY, CDR2 SYGVKD. This CDR3 region has 14 residues. V was trimmed by 9 bases and J by 3 bases, leaving 15 bases between them. CDR3 region: CAIKDIGSNQPQHF. CDR3 coding DNA: TGTGCCATTAAAGACATAGGATCCAATCAGCCCCAGCATTTT.

The rearrangement uses TRBV11-2 and TRBJ2-5, with TRBD2 as a possible D gene (5 bases). The CDR3 totals 12 residues. The V end was cut by 6 bases, the J end by 4 bases, with 9 bases between. Germline assignment: CDR1 SGHAT and CDR2 FQNNGV. CDR3 sequence: CASSSGGETQYF. CDR3 nucleotides: TGTGCCAGCAGTTCAGGAGGAGAGACCCAGTACTTC.

With respect to this clone: The sample carries other DNA sequences with the same CDR3. The V gene is TRBV5-1, the J gene TRBJ1-1; D unclear. V lost 1 base and J lost 0, with 7 bases in between. The CDR3 sequence is 14 residues long. Germline CDR1 reads SGHRS; CDR2 reads YFSETQ. The DNA for the CDR3 is TGCGCCAGCAGCTTGACGGGGATGAACACTGAAGCTTTCTTT. Translated: CASSLTGMNTEAFF.

The chain links TRBV2 to TRBJ2-7, with a weak D call TRBD1 (6 bases). Germline values: CDR1 SNHLY, CDR2 FYNNEI. V lost 6 bases, J lost 6 bases, and 18 bases lay in between. The CDR3 has 14 residues. The CDR3 nucleotides are TGTGCCAGCAGGGGGATACAGGGATCGGTCGAGCAGTACTTC. Translating gives CASRGIQGSVEQYF.

The chain carries TRBV5-1 and TRBJ2-7; D perhaps matches TRBD2 (5 bases). Looked up from germline, CDR1 is SGHRS and CDR2 is YFSETQ. Trimming took off 0 bases at V and 2 bases at J, with 6 bases between the two ends. This CDR3 is built from 13 residues. DNA for the CDR3: TGCGCCAGCAGCTTGGCGGGAACCTACGAGCAGTACTTC. Residues: CASSLAGTYEQYF. The full variable domain, in which reference TRBV5-1 and TRBJ2-7 provide the parts outside the CDR3, is KAGVTQTPRYLIKTRGQQVTLSCSPISGHRSVSWYQQTPGQGLQFLFEYFSETQRNKGNFPGRFSGRQFSNSRSEMNVSTLELGDSALYLCASSLAGTYEQYFGPGTRLTVT.

J is TRBJ1-2 and V is TRBV18; D remains unclear. CDR1 and CDR2 from the germline V gene are KGHSH and LQKENI. Trimming removed 0 bases at V and 2 bases at J, with 10 bases between. The CDR3 has 15 amino acids. The CDR3, as DNA: TGTGCCAGCTCACCACCGGTGACGGAGAACTATGGCTACACCTTC. Translated: CASSPPVTENYGYTF.

The gene calls are TRBV7-3 and TRBJ2-7; the match to TRBD1 covers 7 bases. CDR1 is SGHTA, CDR2 FQGTGA, per germline. With V trimmed by 6 bases and J by 3 bases, 8 bases remained unmatched. This CDR3 contains 14 residues. CDR3 nucleotide sequence: TGTGCCAGCAGGAAATCTACAGGGGTCTACGAGCAGTACTTC. Protein product: CASRKSTGVYEQYF.

This chain joins TRBV7-3 and TRBJ2-5, with D possibly being TRBD1 (6 bases). CDR1 SGHTA and CDR2 FQGTGA come from the germline V gene. The V end was cut by 5 bases, the J end by 7 bases, with 14 bases between. The CDR3 is 13 amino acids. In DNA, the CDR3 is TGTGCCAGCAGCCTAGCTTCCAGGGGGACCCAGTACTTC. This translates into CASSLASRGTQYF. Supplemented by reference TRBV7-3 and TRBJ2-5, the full variable domain reads GAGVSQTPSNKVTEKGKYVELRCDPISGHTALYWYRQSLGQGPEFLIYFQGTGAADDSGLPNDRFFAVRPEGSVSTLKIQRTERGDSAVYLCASSLASRGTQYFGPGTRLLVL.

The chain recombines TRBV5-1 with TRBJ1-1, with D unclear. The CDR3 covers 16 residues. Germline CDR1 SGHRS, CDR2 YFSETQ. Trimming pared 2 bases from V and 1 base from J, leaving 15 bases between. The CDR3 bases are TGCGCCAGCAGCTTAAAGGATGGGCGCCGGAACACTGAAGCTTTCTTT. Its translation: CASSLKDGRRNTEAFF.

V is TRBV4-2 and J is TRBJ2-5, with 13 positions matching TRBD2. With V trimmed by 0 bases and J by 5 bases, 9 bases remained unmatched. The CDR3 totals 18 residues. The V gene's germline CDR1 is LGHNA and CDR2 YNFKEQ. CDR3 nucleotides: TGTGCCAGCAGCCAAGAACTAGCGGGGGGGCCTGAGAGTGAGACCCAGTACTTC. Encoded protein: CASSQELAGGPESETQYF.

The chain recombines TRBV6-5 with TRBJ1-6; 7 bases map to TRBD1. The germline V gene encodes CDR1 MNHEY and CDR2 SVGAGI. The CDR3 length is 14 residues. The V and J ends lost 4 bases and 9 bases, in that order; junction bases with no gene match: 6. As DNA, the CDR3 is TGTGCCAGCAGTTCGCGACAGGGAGGTTCACCCCTCCACTTT. Protein product: CASSSRQGGSPLHF.

V and J are TRBV28 and TRBJ1-5; perhaps TRBD1 as D (6 bases). Germline CDR1 and CDR2: MDHEN and SYDVKM. The germline V and J ends were trimmed by 5 bases and 6 bases, with 11 bases remaining between them. The CDR3 sequence is 13 residues long. CDR3 protein: CASSLTGTQPQHF. In DNA, the CDR3 is TGTGCCAGCAGTCTAACAGGGACTCAGCCCCAGCATTTT.

The chain has TRBV6-5 and TRBJ1-4; 7 nucleotides match TRBD1. Germline trimming cut 6 bases from V and 4 bases from J; bases unmatched to any gene: 8. Germline V gene sequence: CDR1 MNHEY, CDR2 SVGAGI. There are 15 residues in the CDR3. The CDR3 DNA sequence: TGTGCCAGCAGACCCGGACAGGCCGATAATGAAAAACTGTTTTTT. This gives the protein CASRPGQADNEKLFF.

J is TRBJ2-5 and V is TRBV5-1; 8 positions match TRBD1. V trimming: 2 bases; J trimming: 4 bases; junction bases outside the gene matches: 7. The germline CDR1 and CDR2 sequences are SGHRS and YFSETQ. The CDR3 extends over 15 amino acids. CDR3 sequence: CASSFSGQALETQYF. CDR3 in DNA: TGCGCCAGCAGCTTTTCGGGACAGGCCCTAGAGACCCAGTACTTC.